This T cell receptor (beta chain) appears in the sequencing data of a study of neurological immune-mediated disorders. Each CDR3 protein gets one entry after TCRdb re-called the 5' RACE reads with MiXCR. This sample has more than 60,000 distinct CDR3 sequences, with 3.5% to 4.5% found just once. This clonotype came up many times. Trimming took 5 bases from V and 8 from J; bases not matched to a gene: 12. The CDR3 is made up of 16 amino acids. Germline V gives CDR1 SGHTA, CDR2 FQGNSA. The sequenced sample was PBMCs. The receptor was derived from a woman between 45 and 60 years old with multiple sclerosis. The chain recombines TRBV7-2 with TRBJ2-1; TRBD2 agrees at 10 bases. CDR3 coding DNA: TGTGCCAGCAGCGTGCCAAGGCTAGCGGGAGTACATGAGCAGTTCTTC. Translation gives CASSVPRLAGVHEQFF.